This TCR beta chain was sequenced for a study of tumor-infiltrating lymphocytes in primary liver carcinoma. Researchers drew blood RNA from unsorted whole blood and extracted germline DNA as well. The authors made TCR beta cDNA from around 500 ng total RNA with a constant-region primer. Each TCR beta library was derived from three nested multiplex PCR rounds that employed slightly modified ARM-PCR. TCRdb re-called the multiplex PCR reads through MiXCR, storing one row per CDR3 protein. The profile shows hundreds of thousands of distinct CDR3 sequences, about three fifths of them singletons. A word on this clonotype: A much more abundant neighbour one base away suggests this may be a read error.

The sequencing sample was made of peripheral blood. The TCR originated in a woman aged 30 to 39 with primary liver carcinoma and hepatitis B virus infection.

As DNA, the CDR3 is TGTGCCAGCAGCCAAGATTCGATTAGCGGGAGAGCACAGTTCTTC. Translating it yields CASSQDSISGRAQFF. The chain is built from TRBV4-2 and TRBJ2-1; 9 nucleotides line up with TRBD2. Germline V CDR1 and CDR2: LGHNA, YNFKEQ. The CDR3 is 15 residues long. J lost 13 bases, V lost 0 bases, and 10 bases had no gene match.